What follows are 11 T cell receptor beta chains derived from one specimen sequenced in a study of CD8 T cells in Susac syndrome. RNA in amounts of about 0.5 to 1 ug was reverse transcribed with random hexamers. TCRdb independently ran MiXCR on the immunoSEQ multiplex PCR reads; one entry per CDR3 protein. This table holds about 190,000 distinct CDR3 sequences, about 91% found once. Sequenced sample: CD4+ T cells from PBMCs. The receptors here all came from a human donor with Susac syndrome.

The CDR3 region is CASSIDGAGTGHTGELFF. The CDR3 DNA reads TGTGCCAGTAGTATAGATGGAGCCGGTACGGGACACACCGGGGAGCTGTTTTTT. The chain uses TRBV19 and TRBJ2-2; tentatively, D is TRBD1 or TRBD2 (5 bases each). V was shortened by 0 bases and J by 3 bases, with 17 bases between the two germline ends. The CDR3 spans 18 residues. CDR1 is LNHDA, CDR2 SQIVND, per germline (reference sequence).

The genes are TRBV18 and TRBJ1-2, with D possibly matching TRBD1 (6 bases). Germline CDR1 KGHSH, CDR2 LQKENI. The CDR3 length is 14 residues. V dropped 5 bases and J dropped 3 bases, with 13 bases sitting between them. In DNA, the CDR3 is TGTGCCAGCTCAACCGAAACAGGGTACTATGGCTACACCTTC. Translated: CASSTETGYYGYTF.

V and J are TRBV2 and TRBJ2-1; D is perhaps TRBD2 (6 bases). With 5 bases removed from V and 8 bases from J, the gap between germline ends came to 16 bases. Germline V gene data show CDR1 as SNHLY and CDR2 as FYNNEI. CDR3 size: 14 residues. The CDR3 region has the DNA TGTGCCAGCAGTAAGCGACTAGTAACTGATGAGCAGTTCTTC. Protein sequence: CASSKRLVTDEQFF.

This chain connects TRBV3-1 to TRBJ2-5; TRBD1 might be the D (6 bases). Germline CDR1 and CDR2: LGHDT and YNNKEL (reference sequence). This CDR3 contains 13 residues. The V end lost 2 bases, the J end lost 5 bases, and 9 bases lay between the germline ends. The DNA of the CDR3 is TGTGCCAGCAGCCAAAACAGGGTTGAGACCCAGTACTTC. It codes for CASSQNRVETQYF.

This clonotype was seen only a few times. DNA of the CDR3: TGTGCTAGTCGCGAGGGGGAGACCCAGTACTTC. Translation: CASREGETQYF. The genes are TRBV2 and TRBJ2-5; D assignment may be TRBD1 or TRBD2 (5 bases each). The CDR3 is 11 residues long. CDR1 is SNHLY and CDR2 is FYNNEI in the germline V gene.

The chain recombines TRBV3-1 with TRBJ2-3; 13 bases agree with TRBD2. Per the germline V gene, CDR1 is LGHDT and CDR2 is YNNKEL (reference sequence). J was trimmed by 2 bases and V by 0 bases; bases with no gene match: 2. The CDR3 sequence is 17 residues long. CDR3 sequence: CASSQEGLAGYTDTQYF. The CDR3 nucleotides are TGTGCCAGCAGCCAAGAGGGACTAGCGGGGTACACAGATACGCAGTATTTT.

The DNA of the CDR3 is TGTGCCAGCAGTTTAGGTCCCAGCTACAATGAGCAGTTCTTC. Translation gives CASSLGPSYNEQFF. The rearrangement joins TRBV12-3 or TRBV12-4 to TRBJ2-1; D remains ambiguous. This CDR3 is built from 14 residues. V was trimmed by 1 base and J by 3 bases, leaving 7 bases between them.

This chain uses TRBV19 with TRBJ2-5; TRBD2 aligns across 7 bases. This CDR3 is 16 amino acids long. Germline V gives CDR1 LNHDA, CDR2 SQIVND (reference sequence). With 4 bases clipped from V and 3 bases from J, the junction kept 11 bases outside the gene matches. The CDR3 region is CASSTLLRAGEETQYF. The DNA for the CDR3 is TGTGCCAGTAGTACCCTCTTGAGGGCGGGGGAAGAGACCCAGTACTTC.

The genes are TRBV18 and TRBJ2-3; weak D call: TRBD2 (5 bases). Germline V gene sequence: CDR1 KGHSH, CDR2 LQKENI. This CDR3 is built from 15 residues. V shed 2 bases and J shed 1 base, with 10 bases lying between them. This CDR3 reads CASSPFSRGTDTQYF. The CDR3 DNA reads as TGTGCCAGCTCACCATTCTCGCGGGGCACAGATACGCAGTATTTT.

This chain joins TRBV7-3 and TRBJ2-2; a weak D match, TRBD2 (6 bases). V lost 6 bases to trimming and J lost 2 bases, with 13 bases between them. This CDR3 spans 15 amino acids. CDR1 and CDR2 from the germline V gene are SGHTA and FQGTGA. The CDR3 nucleotides are TGTGCCAGCAGACTTAGCGGACTCAACACCGGGGAGCTGTTTTTT. It yields the protein CASRLSGLNTGELFF.

The chain joins TRBV3-1 to TRBJ2-7; D call uncertain. CDR3 length: 13 amino acids. Trimming pared 0 bases from V and 3 bases from J, leaving 6 bases between. Germline CDR1 is LGHDT and CDR2 is YNNKEL (reference sequence). The CDR3: CASSQEPGYEQYF. The DNA for the CDR3 is TGTGCCAGCAGCCAAGAGCCGGGCTACGAGCAGTACTTC.